These 23 T cell receptor beta chains originate from one sample sequenced in a study of shared clonotypes between healthy human individuals. Assay: immunoSEQ multiplex PCR; the TCRdb copy retains only in-frame clones and omits some. Here the sample spans about half a million clones, 75% to 80% being singletons. The specimen sequenced was PBMCs. The receptor source for this set is a woman aged 40-49 years in good health. Some clones in this sample may be carry-over from other donors' samples.

The chain is built from TRBV10-3 and TRBJ1-3; TRBD1 matches at 7 bases. CDR1 is ENHRY, CDR2 SYGVKD, per germline. The length of the CDR3 is 19 residues. J gave up 0 bases and V 1 base, and 12 bases lay outside the gene matches. The CDR3 nucleotides are TGTGCCATCAGTGAGTTCACGGCGTATACAGGGGACTCTGGAAACACCATATATTTT. This gives the protein CAISEFTAYTGDSGNTIYF.

This chain links TRBV9 with TRBJ1-3, with D unresolved. Trimming left V 3 bases short and J 0 bases short, with 13 bases between. Germline loops: CDR1 SGDLS, CDR2 YYNGEE. The CDR3 sequence is 16 residues long. This CDR3 is CASSAPPQASGNTIYF. The DNA for the CDR3 is TGTGCCAGCAGCGCACCTCCCCAGGCCTCTGGAAACACCATATATTTT.

The J gene is TRBJ2-3, the V gene TRBV27; D gene ambiguous. Germline loops: CDR1 MNHEY, CDR2 SMNVEV (reference sequence). This CDR3 has 14 amino acids. Trimming pared 0 bases from V and 4 bases from J, leaving 8 bases between. The CDR3 DNA reads as TGTGCCAGCAGTTTATCGAGTCTCGCAGATACGCAGTATTTT. Its protein is CASSLSSLADTQYF.

V and J are TRBV19 and TRBJ2-2; D gene ambiguous. Trimming pared 3 bases from V and 2 bases from J, leaving 13 bases between. From germline, CDR1 is LNHDA and CDR2 SQIVND (reference sequence). CDR3 length: 16 residues. Here the CDR3 reads CASSIQPIPNTGELFF. DNA for the CDR3: TGTGCCAGTAGTATTCAACCGATTCCCAACACCGGGGAGCTGTTTTTT.

The V and J genes are TRBV27 and TRBJ1-1, with 9 bases aligning to TRBD1. Germline trimming cut 6 bases from V and 6 bases from J; bases unmatched to any gene: 8. Germline V gene sequence: CDR1 MNHEY, CDR2 SMNVEV (reference sequence). The CDR3 covers 14 residues. The CDR3 DNA sequence: TGTGCCAGCAGAAGCCTCACAGGGGGCTCTGAAGCTTTCTTT. It translates to CASRSLTGGSEAFF.

CDR3 loop: CSVGWTGSLQETQYF. The CDR3 DNA sequence: TGCAGCGTTGGGTGGACAGGGAGTCTTCAAGAGACCCAGTACTTC. J is TRBJ2-5 and V is TRBV29-1, with TRBD1 identical over 8 bases. The length of the CDR3 is 15 residues. Trimming cost V 4 bases and J 2 bases; bases outside gene matches: 9. Germline assignment: CDR1 SQVTM and CDR2 ANQGSEA.

The chain uses TRBV5-8 and TRBJ2-2; no reliable D call. V dropped 0 bases and J dropped 2 bases, with 5 bases sitting between them. This CDR3 contains 14 residues. Germline loops: CDR1 SGHTS, CDR2 YDEGEE. Written as DNA, the CDR3 is TGTGCCAGCAGCTTGGGCGGAAACACCGGGGAGCTGTTTTTT. Protein: CASSLGGNTGELFF.

On this clone itself: The sample contains more than one DNA sequence encoding this CDR3. J is TRBJ2-1 and V is TRBV27; TRBD2 aligns across 14 bases. CDR1 is MNHEY and CDR2 is SMNVEV in the germline V gene (reference sequence). The CDR3 sequence is 15 residues long. Unmatched junction bases numbered 1, after V lost 2 bases and J lost 7 bases. CDR3 sequence (DNA): TGTGCCAGCAGTTTAGGGACTAGCGGGAGAAATGAGCAGTTCTTC. Protein: CASSLGTSGRNEQFF.

Concerning this clone itself: A far larger clone lies a single base away; this is likely a read error. The chain employs TRBV27 and TRBJ1-5, with a tentative D call TRBD1 (6 bases). Per germline, CDR1 MNHEY and CDR2 SMNVEV (reference sequence). Between the trimmed V and J ends, which lost 5 bases and 5 bases, there was a span of 19 bases. The CDR3 contains 16 residues. Written as DNA, the CDR3 is TGTGCCAGCAGTGCTTTTAGCACAGGGTTCGATCAGCCCCAGCATTTT. Protein product: CASSAFSTGFDQPQHF.

The rearrangement joins TRBV7-2 to TRBJ1-3; possible D gene TRBD1, 5 bases. Trimming shortened V by 2 bases and J by 0 bases, and 17 bases separated the two germline ends. This CDR3 comprises 18 residues. Germline V gene data show CDR1 as SGHTA and CDR2 as FQGNSA. CDR3 sequence reads: CASSLRTGEPHSGNTIYF. CDR3 bases: TGTGCCAGCAGCTTAAGAACAGGCGAACCCCACTCTGGAAACACCATATATTTT. Using reference TRBV7-2 and TRBJ1-3 for the parts outside the CDR3, the full variable domain is GAGVSQSPSNKVTEKGKDVELRCDPISGHTALYWYRQSLGQGLEFLIYFQGNSAPDKSGLPSDRFSAERTGGSVSTLTIQRTQQEDSAVYLCASSLRTGEPHSGNTIYFGEGSWLTVV.

This chain connects TRBV7-8 to TRBJ2-3; 13 nucleotides match TRBD2. Trimming cost V 5 bases and J 4 bases; bases outside gene matches: 6. This CDR3 is 16 amino acids long. Per germline, CDR1 SGHVS and CDR2 FQNEAQ. This CDR3 is CASSQRLAGGPDTQYF. In DNA form, the CDR3 reads TGTGCCAGCAGCCAGAGACTAGCGGGAGGACCAGATACGCAGTATTTT.

The J gene is TRBJ2-7, the V gene TRBV20-1; D remains unclear. Germline V gene sequence: CDR1 DFQATT, CDR2 SNEGSKA (reference sequence). The CDR3 runs 10 residues. Trimming left V 0 bases short and J 6 bases short, with 3 bases between. The CDR3 sequence: CSARDTEQYF. In DNA form, the CDR3 reads TGCAGTGCTAGAGATACCGAGCAGTACTTC.

As regards this clone: Different DNA sequences within this sample yield the same CDR3. The chain links TRBV27 to TRBJ1-5, with D perhaps TRBD1 (6 bases). V was cut by 4 bases and J by 6 bases, with 10 bases left in between. CDR1 MNHEY and CDR2 SMNVEV come from the germline V gene (reference sequence). The CDR3 runs to 13 residues. CDR3 amino acids: CASSSTGRQPQHF. In DNA form, the CDR3 reads TGTGCCAGCAGTTCAACAGGGCGTCAGCCCCAGCATTTT.

The chain recombines TRBV4-3 with TRBJ2-5; D is undetermined. The CDR3 consists of 14 residues. Trimming stripped 1 base from V and 2 bases from J, with 8 bases between. Germline-derived CDR1 and CDR2 are LGHNA and YSLEER. CDR3 sequence: CASSQVAGQETQYF. In DNA form, the CDR3 reads TGCGCCAGCAGCCAAGTAGCAGGTCAAGAGACCCAGTACTTC.

Concerning this clone itself: This sequence is one base from a far larger clone and is likely a read error. This chain connects TRBV4-3 to TRBJ2-5; 9 positions agree with TRBD1. The CDR3 loop spans 14 amino acids. After removal of 1 base from V and 5 bases from J, the junction contained 2 bases not matched to a gene. CDR1 and CDR2 from the germline V gene are LGHNA and YSLEER. CDR3 amino acids: CASSQGDRDETQYF. For the CDR3, the DNA is TGCGCCAGCAGCCAAGGGGACAGGGATGAGACCCAGTACTTC.

The rearrangement links TRBV28 to TRBJ1-5; 7 positions agree with TRBD1. V gave up 5 bases and J gave up 2 bases; unmatched junction bases: 6. The CDR3 runs 15 residues. Germline CDR1 is MDHEN and CDR2 is SYDVKM. CDR3 bases: TGTGCCAGCAGTCCGCAGGGGGGTGGCAATCAGCCCCAGCATTTT. This encodes CASSPQGGGNQPQHF.

This clone is a singleton in its sample. An end of the junction differs from the germline gene, which may be a read error. The chain employs TRBV5-3 and TRBJ2-7; 9 bases agree with TRBD2. Being an ORF, TRBV5-3 has a function that is uncertain. The length of the CDR3 is 15 residues. The CDR3: CASSLGLAGIYEQYF. The CDR3 region has the DNA TGTGCCAGCAGCTTGGGGCTAGCGGGAATCTACGAGCAGTACTTC.

Note on this clone: A far larger clone differs by one base, so this is likely a read error. Distinct nucleotide sequences in the sample also encode this CDR3. The chain joins TRBV7-2 to TRBJ1-2, with 7 positions matching TRBD1. This CDR3 is built from 12 residues. Germline V CDR1 and CDR2: SGHTA, FQGNSA. CDR3 bases: TGTGCCAGCAGCTTAGATGGGGCAGGGGGGACCTTT. This codes for CASSLDGAGGTF.

V gene TRBV4-3 combines with J gene TRBJ1-4, with D possibly matching TRBD1 (5 bases). V lost 5 bases, J lost 5 bases, and 9 bases lay in between. Looked up from germline, CDR1 is LGHNA and CDR2 is YSLEER. The length of the CDR3 is 13 residues. The CDR3: CASSGTPNEKLFF. In DNA form, the CDR3 reads TGCGCCAGCAGCGGGACTCCGAATGAAAAACTGTTTTTT.

The chain links TRBV7-9 to TRBJ2-5, with D unclear. The V gene's germline CDR1 is SEHNR and CDR2 FQNEAQ (reference sequence). V lost 1 base, J lost 13 bases, and 13 bases lay in between. The CDR3 spans 12 residues. The CDR3 bases are TGTGCCAGCAGCTTAGAGGCTGGGTATGCGTACTTC. This encodes CASSLEAGYAYF.

The J gene is TRBJ1-4, the V gene TRBV11-2; 7 bases are shared with TRBD1. Germline V gene lookup returns CDR1 SGHAT and CDR2 FQNNGV. The CDR3 extends over 14 amino acids. V trimming: 6 bases; J trimming: 6 bases; junction bases outside the gene matches: 7. In DNA form, the CDR3 reads TGTGCCAGCAGGCAAGGACAGGAACATGAAAAACTGTTTTTT. Its translation is CASRQGQEHEKLFF.

J is TRBJ2-5 and V is TRBV9; no definite D call. Germline assignment: CDR1 SGDLS and CDR2 YYNGEE. The CDR3 is 13 amino acids. V was trimmed by 0 bases and J by 2 bases, leaving 5 bases between them. CDR3 protein: CASSVGFQETQYF. DNA of the CDR3: TGTGCCAGCAGCGTAGGTTTTCAAGAGACCCAGTACTTC. Drawing the rest from reference TRBV9 and TRBJ2-5, the complete variable domain is DSGVTQTPKHLITATGQRVTLRCSPRSGDLSVYWYQQSLDQGLQFLIQYYNGEERAKGNILERFSAQQFPDLHSELNLSSLELGDSALYFCASSVGFQETQYFGPGTRLLVL.

This sequence joins TRBV28 and TRBJ1-1, with D possibly matching TRBD1 (5 bases). This CDR3 contains 14 residues. V gave up 4 bases and J gave up 5 bases, with 14 bases separating them. Germline values: CDR1 MDHEN, CDR2 SYDVKM. Written as DNA, the CDR3 is TGTGCCAGCAGTTCCCGGGGCCTAGGGACTGAAGCTTTCTTT. Its translation: CASSSRGLGTEAFF.